A selection of T cell receptor beta chains follows, all from one sample in a study of OX40 agonist ivuxolimab in advanced cancers. TCRdb keeps only in-frame clones here, not all; method: immunoSEQ multiplex PCR. The sample lists 70,000 to 80,000 clones, 94% occurring once. Sequenced material: CD4+ or CD8+ T cells sorted from blood, taken in a trial of the OX40 agonist ivuxolimab. The source is an adult with an advanced solid tumor such as melanoma, head and neck, liver or kidney cancer. Each CDR3 is given with its conserved first and last residue. D genes are given only for firm matches. Clone size is given for some rows only: seen once, a few or many times, or a class if the clone is expanded.

j_call: TRBJ2-7; v_call: TRBV2; cdr3_length: 16; d_call: TRBD1; clone_size: .; cdr3_nt: TGTGCCAGCAAGGGGGAAGGGACAGGGGGCCTCTACGAGCAGTACTTC; cdr3_aa: CASKGEGTGGLYEQYF
j_call: TRBJ1-1; v_call: TRBV7-9; cdr3_length: 14; d_call: .; clone_size: .; cdr3_nt: TGTGCCAGCAGCTGGGACTACAGAAGGGCGGGGGCTTTCTTT; cdr3_aa: CASSWDYRRAGAFF
j_call: TRBJ2-7; v_call: TRBV6-1; cdr3_length: 16; d_call: .; clone_size: .; cdr3_nt: TGTGCCAGCAGTGTGCTGCCCGACAGAAATCTCTACGAGCAGTACTTC; cdr3_aa: CASSVLPDRNLYEQYF
j_call: TRBJ2-7; v_call: TRBV6-1; cdr3_length: 16; d_call: .; clone_size: .; cdr3_nt: TGTGCCAGCAGTGAAAGGGTTGCAGGGGTGGTCTACGAGCAGTACTTC; cdr3_aa: CASSERVAGVVYEQYF
j_call: TRBJ2-3; v_call: TRBV29-1; cdr3_length: 13; d_call: .; clone_size: .; cdr3_nt: TGCAGCGTAGATTCCGGCAGCACAGATACGCAGTATTTT; cdr3_aa: CSVDSGSTDTQYF
j_call: TRBJ2-2; v_call: TRBV29-1; cdr3_length: 18; d_call: TRBD2; clone_size: .; cdr3_nt: TGCAGCGTTGTGTACAGGGGGGGACTAGCGGGAGAAACCGGGGAGCTGTTTTTT; cdr3_aa: CSVVYRGGLAGETGELFF
j_call: TRBJ1-1; v_call: TRBV4-3; cdr3_length: 12; d_call: .; clone_size: few; cdr3_nt: TGCGCCAGCAGCGAGGGTGCTACTGAAGCTTTCTTT; cdr3_aa: CASSEGATEAFF
j_call: TRBJ1-2; v_call: TRBV5-1; cdr3_length: 15; d_call: .; clone_size: .; cdr3_nt: TGCGCCAGCAGCCCGCACGGGGACCCTAACTATGGCTACACCTTC; cdr3_aa: CASSPHGDPNYGYTF
j_call: TRBJ2-3; v_call: TRBV4-1; cdr3_length: 14; d_call: .; clone_size: .; cdr3_nt: TGCGCCAGCAGCCACTTGGGGAGCACAGATACGCAGTATTTT; cdr3_aa: CASSHLGSTDTQYF
j_call: TRBJ1-1; v_call: TRBV28; cdr3_length: 12; d_call: .; clone_size: .; cdr3_nt: TGTGCCAGCAGTTTAGTGAACACTGAAGCTTTCTTT; cdr3_aa: CASSLVNTEAFF
j_call: TRBJ2-7; v_call: TRBV5-5; cdr3_length: 17; d_call: TRBD1; clone_size: .; cdr3_nt: TGTGCCAGCAGCCAACGCACTCAGGGGGTGGCCACCTACGAGCAGTACTTC; cdr3_aa: CASSQRTQGVATYEQYF
j_call: TRBJ1-1; v_call: TRBV4-1; cdr3_length: 11; d_call: .; clone_size: .; cdr3_nt: TGCGCCAGCAGCCGAGAAACAGAGGCTTTCTTT; cdr3_aa: CASSRETEAFF
j_call: TRBJ2-3; v_call: TRBV5-6; cdr3_length: 16; d_call: TRBD2; clone_size: .; cdr3_nt: TGTGCCAGCAGCCCACGGGGGGGGCCGAGCACAGATACGCAGTATTTT; cdr3_aa: CASSPRGGPSTDTQYF
j_call: TRBJ2-7; v_call: TRBV7-9; cdr3_length: 14; d_call: TRBD2; clone_size: .; cdr3_nt: TGTGCCAGCAGCTGGACTAGCGGGGGCTACGAGCAGTACTTC; cdr3_aa: CASSWTSGGYEQYF
j_call: TRBJ1-2; v_call: TRBV12-5; cdr3_length: 13; d_call: .; clone_size: .; cdr3_nt: TGTGCTAGTGGTTTTTACGGACAGTATGGCTACACCTTC; cdr3_aa: CASGFYGQYGYTF
j_call: TRBJ2-1; v_call: TRBV27; cdr3_length: 14; d_call: .; clone_size: .; cdr3_nt: TGTGCCAGCAGTCTGGACTACCTTGGGAATGAGCAGTTCTTC; cdr3_aa: CASSLDYLGNEQFF
j_call: TRBJ1-1; v_call: TRBV9; cdr3_length: 14; d_call: .; clone_size: .; cdr3_nt: TGTGCCAGCAGCGTAGGGACAGCGAACACTGAAGCTTTCTTT; cdr3_aa: CASSVGTANTEAFF
j_call: TRBJ2-7; v_call: TRBV9; cdr3_length: 14; d_call: .; clone_size: .; cdr3_nt: TGTGCCAGCAGCCCCTTTGAGCCTTCCTACGAGCAGTACTTC; cdr3_aa: CASSPFEPSYEQYF
j_call: TRBJ1-2; v_call: TRBV11-2; cdr3_length: 13; d_call: .; clone_size: .; cdr3_nt: TGTGCCAGCAGTTTTAGTGGGGGGTCTGGCTACACCTTC; cdr3_aa: CASSFSGGSGYTF
j_call: TRBJ2-7; v_call: TRBV4-2; cdr3_length: 15; d_call: TRBD2; clone_size: .; cdr3_nt: TGTGCCAGCAGGTCAACTAGCGAGAGCTCCTACGAGCAGTACTTC; cdr3_aa: CASRSTSESSYEQYF
j_call: TRBJ2-5; v_call: TRBV14; cdr3_length: 14; d_call: .; clone_size: .; cdr3_nt: TGTGCCAGCAGCCATCCCACGGTGCTGGAGACCCAGTACTTC; cdr3_aa: CASSHPTVLETQYF
j_call: TRBJ2-2; v_call: TRBV9; cdr3_length: 14; d_call: .; clone_size: .; cdr3_nt: TGTGCCAGCAGCGTAGAAGTGAACACCGGGGAGCTGTTTTTT; cdr3_aa: CASSVEVNTGELFF
j_call: TRBJ2-7; v_call: TRBV5-4; cdr3_length: 13; d_call: .; clone_size: .; cdr3_nt: TGTGCCAGCAGCTTCAGGGGACGGGACGAGCAGTACTTC; cdr3_aa: CASSFRGRDEQYF
j_call: TRBJ2-7; v_call: TRBV2; cdr3_length: 13; d_call: .; clone_size: .; cdr3_nt: TGTGCCAGCAGTGAAGGCAGGGGGGCCGAGCAGTACTTC; cdr3_aa: CASSEGRGAEQYF
j_call: TRBJ2-7; v_call: TRBV10-3; cdr3_length: 13; d_call: .; clone_size: .; cdr3_nt: TGTGCCATCAGTGAGGTAGGGAGCTACGAGCAGTACTTC; cdr3_aa: CAISEVGSYEQYF
j_call: TRBJ1-1; v_call: TRBV5-1; cdr3_length: 15; d_call: .; clone_size: once; cdr3_nt: TGCGCCAGCAGCTTGAACCCAGCTGGGAACACTGAAGCTTTCTTT; cdr3_aa: CASSLNPAGNTEAFF
j_call: TRBJ2-2; v_call: TRBV6-1; cdr3_length: 14; d_call: TRBD1; clone_size: medium-sized; cdr3_nt: TGTGCCAGCACAGGACAGGGCGACACCGGGGAGCTGTTTTTT; cdr3_aa: CASTGQGDTGELFF
j_call: TRBJ1-5; v_call: TRBV27; cdr3_length: 16; d_call: .; clone_size: .; cdr3_nt: TGTGCCAGCAGTTCGGGAGCCCCAGGCAGCAATCAGCCCCAGCATTTT; cdr3_aa: CASSSGAPGSNQPQHF
j_call: TRBJ2-7; v_call: TRBV11-2; cdr3_length: 14; d_call: .; clone_size: .; cdr3_nt: TGTGCCAGCAGCTTCCCGGGGCAGTACTACGAGCAGTACTTC; cdr3_aa: CASSFPGQYYEQYF
j_call: TRBJ2-7; v_call: TRBV4-3; cdr3_length: 15; d_call: TRBD1; clone_size: .; cdr3_nt: TGCGCCAGCAGCCAAGATCCAGGGGGCGGGTACGAGCAGTACTTC; cdr3_aa: CASSQDPGGGYEQYF
j_call: TRBJ2-7; v_call: TRBV2; cdr3_length: 17; d_call: TRBD2; clone_size: .; cdr3_nt: TGTGCCAGCAGACCGCGGGAATTACTAGCGGTACCCTACGAGCAGTACTTC; cdr3_aa: CASRPRELLAVPYEQYF
j_call: TRBJ2-1; v_call: TRBV14; cdr3_length: 15; d_call: TRBD2; clone_size: .; cdr3_nt: TGTGCCAGCAGCCAAGTAGCGGGAAGGGGCAATGAGCAGTTCTTC; cdr3_aa: CASSQVAGRGNEQFF
j_call: TRBJ2-7; v_call: TRBV5-1; cdr3_length: 14; d_call: .; clone_size: once; cdr3_nt: TGCGCCAGCAGCTCTAGGGGGACGGCCTACGAGCAGTACTTC; cdr3_aa: CASSSRGTAYEQYF
j_call: TRBJ2-2; v_call: TRBV6-5; cdr3_length: 15; d_call: .; clone_size: .; cdr3_nt: TGTGCCACCCTCCCTTTCGGGGCGAACACCGGGGAGCTGTTTTTT; cdr3_aa: CATLPFGANTGELFF
j_call: TRBJ2-2; v_call: TRBV5-4; cdr3_length: 15; d_call: .; clone_size: .; cdr3_nt: TGTGCCACGGGATCTTGGGGAGGCAACACCGGGGAGCTGTTTTTT; cdr3_aa: CATGSWGGNTGELFF
j_call: TRBJ1-6; v_call: TRBV5-1; cdr3_length: 16; d_call: TRBD1; clone_size: .; cdr3_nt: TGCGCCAGCAGCCACCTCTCGGACAGGGGCGATTCACCCCTCCACTTT; cdr3_aa: CASSHLSDRGDSPLHF
j_call: TRBJ2-2; v_call: TRBV6-6; cdr3_length: 15; d_call: .; clone_size: .; cdr3_nt: TGTGCCAGCACCCAGCTGGGGGCGAGCGCCGGGGAGCTGTTTTTT; cdr3_aa: CASTQLGASAGELFF
j_call: TRBJ2-7; v_call: TRBV27; cdr3_length: 14; d_call: TRBD1; clone_size: .; cdr3_nt: TGTGCCAGCAGTCCCGGGACAGGGGGCTACGAGCAGTACTTC; cdr3_aa: CASSPGTGGYEQYF